A selection of T cell receptor beta chains follows, all from one sample in a study of human T cells and chemical hapten exposure. TCRdb independently ran MiXCR on the RACE reads; one entry per CDR3 protein. The table shows about 200,000 distinct CDR3 sequences, with 24% occurring only once. The specimen was whole blood, collected in connection with sensitization to the hapten diphenylcyclopropenone (DPC). These receptors were obtained from a woman aged 40 to 50 with alopecia areata. Some clones in this sample may be carry-over from other donors' samples. The CDR3 runs from the conserved cysteine through the conserved F or W. Fields, in order: J gene, V gene, D gene, clone size, CDR3 DNA, CDR3 protein. The D gene is left open where the match is weak. Clone size, where shown, is once, few, many, or a class for clones that have expanded.

j_gene: TRBJ2-7
v_gene: TRBV12-3/TRBV12-4
d_gene: TRBD2
abundance: few
CDR3nt: TGTGCCAGCCAACTAGCGGGGGGTTACGAGCAGTACTTC
CDR3aa: CASQLAGGYEQYF

j_gene: TRBJ2-1
v_gene: TRBV14
d_gene: -
abundance: few
CDR3nt: TGTGCCAGCAGCCAGCTCGGCGCCTACAATGAGCAGTTCTTC
CDR3aa: CASSQLGAYNEQFF

j_gene: TRBJ2-3
v_gene: TRBV7-2
d_gene: -
abundance: few
CDR3nt: TGTGCCAGCAGCCCCCAGGGCGGGCTTTTGAATACGCAGTATTTT
CDR3aa: CASSPQGGLLNTQYF

j_gene: TRBJ2-3
v_gene: TRBV20-1
d_gene: TRBD2
abundance: -
CDR3nt: TGCAGTGCTAGACTAGCGGCTAGCACAGATACGCAGTATTTT
CDR3aa: CSARLAASTDTQYF

j_gene: TRBJ1-3
v_gene: TRBV2
d_gene: TRBD1
abundance: few
CDR3nt: TGTGCCAGCACCCGAAGCGGGGACAGGGGGACAGACACCATATATTTT
CDR3aa: CASTRSGDRGTDTIYF

j_gene: TRBJ2-1
v_gene: TRBV12-3/TRBV12-4
d_gene: -
abundance: -
CDR3nt: TGTGCCAGCAGTTTTTCGAGGGCAGACTTGGAGCAGTTCTTC
CDR3aa: CASSFSRADLEQFF

j_gene: TRBJ2-1
v_gene: TRBV14
d_gene: -
abundance: -
CDR3nt: TGTGCCAGCAGCCAAGACAATGAGCAGTTCTTC
CDR3aa: CASSQDNEQFF

j_gene: TRBJ2-2
v_gene: TRBV29-1
d_gene: -
abundance: few
CDR3nt: TGCAGCGTTCTAGGGCCATACGGAAAAAACACCGGGGAGCTGTTTTTT
CDR3aa: CSVLGPYGKNTGELFF

j_gene: TRBJ2-3
v_gene: TRBV20-1
d_gene: TRBD1
abundance: -
CDR3nt: TGCAGTGCTAGAGATCTTGGACAGGGTAACACAGATACGCAGTATTTT
CDR3aa: CSARDLGQGNTDTQYF

j_gene: TRBJ1-1
v_gene: TRBV28
d_gene: -
abundance: few
CDR3nt: TGTGCCAGCAGTTTGGGGCAGGTTATCACTGAAGCTTTCTTT
CDR3aa: CASSLGQVITEAFF

j_gene: TRBJ1-2
v_gene: TRBV4-2
d_gene: -
abundance: few
CDR3nt: TGTGCCAGCAGCCCCCTCTCCCCGGGAGCAATTGAAGGCTATGGCTACACCTTC
CDR3aa: CASSPLSPGAIEGYGYTF

j_gene: TRBJ1-5
v_gene: TRBV7-3
d_gene: -
abundance: -
CDR3nt: TGTGCCAGCAGCTTAACGTATGATCAGCCCCAGCATTTT
CDR3aa: CASSLTYDQPQHF

j_gene: TRBJ2-2
v_gene: TRBV30
d_gene: -
abundance: few
CDR3nt: TGTGCCTCTATCGGCCGGAATGCAGACACCGGGGAGCTGTTTTTT
CDR3aa: CASIGRNADTGELFF

j_gene: TRBJ1-6
v_gene: TRBV5-1
d_gene: -
abundance: -
CDR3nt: TGCGCCAGCAGGCCAGACTACCGGGACACCACTAATTCACCCCTCCACTTT
CDR3aa: CASRPDYRDTTNSPLHF